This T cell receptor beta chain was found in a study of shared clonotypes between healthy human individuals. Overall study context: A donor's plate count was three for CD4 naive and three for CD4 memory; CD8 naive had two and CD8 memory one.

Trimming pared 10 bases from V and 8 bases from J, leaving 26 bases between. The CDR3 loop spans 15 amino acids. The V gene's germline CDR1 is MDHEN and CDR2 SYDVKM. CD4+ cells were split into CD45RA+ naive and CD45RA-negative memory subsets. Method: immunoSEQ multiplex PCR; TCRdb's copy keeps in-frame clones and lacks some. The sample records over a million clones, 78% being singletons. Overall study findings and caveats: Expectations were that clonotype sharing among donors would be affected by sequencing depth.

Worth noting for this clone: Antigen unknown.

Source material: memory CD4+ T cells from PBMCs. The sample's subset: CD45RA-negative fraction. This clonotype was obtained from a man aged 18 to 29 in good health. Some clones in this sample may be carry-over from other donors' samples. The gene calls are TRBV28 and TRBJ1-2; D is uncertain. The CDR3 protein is CATPTEPTTLGGYTF. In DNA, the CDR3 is TGTGCCACCCCAACCGAGCCCACGACCCTTGGAGGCTACACCTTC.